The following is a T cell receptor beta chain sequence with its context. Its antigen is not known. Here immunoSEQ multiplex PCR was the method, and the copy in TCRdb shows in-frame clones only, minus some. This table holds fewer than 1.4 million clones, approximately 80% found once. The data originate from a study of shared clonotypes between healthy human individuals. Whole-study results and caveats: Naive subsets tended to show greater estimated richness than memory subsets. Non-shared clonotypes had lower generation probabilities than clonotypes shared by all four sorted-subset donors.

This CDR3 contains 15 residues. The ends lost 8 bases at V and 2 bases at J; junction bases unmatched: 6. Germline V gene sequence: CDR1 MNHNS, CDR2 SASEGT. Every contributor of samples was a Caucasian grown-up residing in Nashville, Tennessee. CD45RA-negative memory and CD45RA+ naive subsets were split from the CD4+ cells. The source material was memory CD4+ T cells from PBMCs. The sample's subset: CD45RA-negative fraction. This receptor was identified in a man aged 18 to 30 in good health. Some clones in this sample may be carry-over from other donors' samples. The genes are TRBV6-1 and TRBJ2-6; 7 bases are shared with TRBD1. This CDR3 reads CASGNRGAGANVLTF. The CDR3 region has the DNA TGTGCCAGCGGGAACAGGGGAGCTGGGGCCAACGTCCTGACTTTC.